A single sample gave rise to the 17 T cell receptor beta chains below, sequenced in a study of T cell repertoires in cytomegalovirus infection. Which antigens these TCRs recognize remains unknown. One entry per CDR3 protein results from TCRdb running MiXCR on the reads. This sample has about a million distinct CDR3 sequences, with 30% to 40% found just once. Sample: cultured CD8+ T cells from PBMCs, taken from culture after CMV antigen stimulation. Receptors were obtained from a human donor in good health (CMV status not recorded). Some clones in this sample may be carry-over from other donors' samples.

This clonotype was observed a few times. CDR3 in amino acids: CASSPRGRPYEQYV. DNA of the CDR3: TGTGCCAGCAGCCCCCGTGGGCGGCCATACGAGCAGTACGTC. The chain combines TRBV7-9 with TRBJ2-7, with unresolved D. This CDR3 spans 14 amino acids. Trimming shortened V by 5 bases and J by 4 bases, and 15 bases separated the two germline ends. Germline-derived CDR1 and CDR2 are SEHNR and FQNEAQ (reference sequence).

The chain uses TRBV4-2 and TRBJ2-5; D perhaps matches TRBD2 (6 bases). V lost 1 base and J lost 5, with 17 bases in between. The CDR3 is 16 amino acids. Germline V lookup: CDR1 LGHNA, CDR2 YNFKEQ. CDR3 in DNA: TGTGCCAGCAGCCAAGGGGACTCCACATTTTCTGAGACCCAGTACTTC. Amino acid sequence: CASSQGDSTFSETQYF.

V is TRBV12-3 or TRBV12-4 and J is TRBJ2-3; D is unresolved. Trimming shortened V by 7 bases and J by 6 bases, and 8 bases separated the two germline ends. This CDR3 has 11 residues. The CDR3 is CASMNFDTQYF. DNA for the CDR3: TGTGCCAGCATGAATTTTGATACGCAGTATTTT.

This clonotype has just a few counts. V is TRBV7-8 and J is TRBJ2-3; 8 bases are a match to TRBD1. The CDR3 runs 15 residues. Germline CDR1 SGHVS, CDR2 FQNEAQ. The V segment lost 1 base and the J segment 4 bases; nucleotides outside the gene matches: 4. The DNA of the CDR3 is TGTGCCAGCAGCTTAGTGGCCAGGGGGCCAGATACGCAGTATTTT. Translated, it gives CASSLVARGPDTQYF.

The V and J genes are TRBV4-1 and TRBJ2-4; D uncertain. The CDR3 runs 13 residues. Deletions cut 0 bases from V and 6 bases from J, with 6 bases between. CDR1 and CDR2 (germline): MGHRA, YSYEKL. CDR3 residues: CASSQDIGNIQYF. CDR3 sequence (DNA): TGCGCCAGCAGCCAAGATATTGGAAACATTCAGTACTTC.

The chain is built from TRBV28 and TRBJ1-2; possible D gene TRBD1, 6 bases. This CDR3 is built from 16 residues. The germline CDR1 and CDR2 sequences are MDHEN and SYDVKM. With 5 bases removed from V and 3 bases from J, the gap between germline ends came to 19 bases. The CDR3 DNA is TGTGCCAGCAGTCCACTAACAGGGAAGTCCCACTATGGCTACACCTTC. Translating it yields CASSPLTGKSHYGYTF.

The rearrangement links TRBV19 to TRBJ1-2; TRBD1 might be the D (5 bases). Deletions cut 8 bases from V and 3 bases from J, with 7 bases between. The germline CDR1 and CDR2 sequences are LNHDA and SQIVND (reference sequence). The CDR3 length is 11 residues. CDR3 coding DNA: TGTGCCAGTGGCAGGGACTATGGCTACACCTTC. Its translation: CASGRDYGYTF.

This clonotype showed up just a few times. The chain combines TRBV7-9 with TRBJ1-5; D is undetermined. The CDR3 is 16 amino acids. Trimming pared 1 base from V and 0 bases from J, leaving 10 bases between. The germline V gene has CDR1 SEHNR and CDR2 FQNEAQ (reference sequence). In DNA, the CDR3 is TGTGCCAGCAGCTTAGGGGCAGCTTATAGCAATCAGCCCCAGCATTTT. The encoded protein is CASSLGAAYSNQPQHF.

The chain carries TRBV10-2 and TRBJ1-5; no clear D. V shed 2 bases and J shed 5 bases, with 10 bases lying between them. Germline-derived CDR1 and CDR2 are WSHSY and SAAADI. There are 14 residues in the CDR3. The DNA of the CDR3 is TGCGCCAGCAGTGAGGGCCAAATTGATCAGCCCCAGCATTTT. Translating it yields CASSEGQIDQPQHF.

The rearrangement joins TRBV19 to TRBJ2-1; D might be TRBD2 (6 bases). The CDR3 length is 12 residues. CDR1 is LNHDA, CDR2 SQIVND, per germline (reference sequence). V was cut by 3 bases and J by 12 bases, with 12 bases left in between. The CDR3 sequence: CASSIWRDVQFF. In DNA, the CDR3 is TGTGCCAGTAGTATTTGGAGGGACGTGCAGTTCTTC.

This clonotype was detected only a few times. The rearrangement links TRBV4-2 to TRBJ1-1; D is unclear. Looked up from germline, CDR1 is LGHNA and CDR2 is YNFKEQ. The CDR3 has 16 residues. Trimming cost V 1 base and J 3 bases, with 15 bases left between them. Here the CDR3 DNA reads TGTGCCAGCAGCCAAGCCCCCACACAATCGCACACTGAAGCTTTCTTT. Amino acids: CASSQAPTQSHTEAFF.

This clonotype showed up just a few times. V and J are TRBV20-1 and TRBJ2-7, with TRBD1 matching 8 bases. The V gene's germline CDR1 is DFQATT and CDR2 SNEGSKA (reference sequence). The junction had 11 bases not matched to a gene; V was cut back by 0 bases and J by 1 base. The CDR3 sequence is 17 residues long. In DNA, the CDR3 is TGCAGTGCTAGAGATATGCAGGGGGCAGGCCGGTCCTACGAGCAGTACTTC. Translating gives CSARDMQGAGRSYEQYF.

This clonotype was seen repeatedly, ten times or more. The rearrangement joins TRBV12-3 or TRBV12-4 to TRBJ2-5, with TRBD2 matching over 7 bases. With 3 bases clipped from V and 3 bases from J, the junction kept 7 bases outside the gene matches. This CDR3 has 15 amino acids. The CDR3 sequence is CASSFTAGREETQYF. CDR3 DNA: TGTGCCAGCAGTTTTACAGCGGGGAGGGAAGAGACCCAGTACTTC.

The chain links TRBV15 to TRBJ2-4, with 9 bases fitting TRBD1. CDR3 length: 13 amino acids. Germline trimming cut 6 bases from V and 6 bases from J; bases unmatched to any gene: 3. Germline loops: CDR1 LNHNV, CDR2 YYDKDF (reference sequence). The CDR3 DNA sequence: TGTGCCACCAGAGGGACAGGGTTAAACATTCAGTACTTC. Residues: CATRGTGLNIQYF.

This clonotype was found many times. This sequence joins TRBV7-8 and TRBJ2-1; the match to TRBD2 covers 7 bases. After removal of 5 bases from V and 0 bases from J, the junction contained 13 bases not matched to a gene. The CDR3 runs to 18 residues. Per germline, CDR1 SGHVS and CDR2 FQNEAQ. The CDR3 is CASSQGASGFSSYNEQFF. The DNA for the CDR3 is TGTGCCAGCAGCCAAGGGGCTAGCGGTTTTAGCTCCTACAATGAGCAGTTCTTC.

There are a few counts of this clonotype. The chain couples TRBV6-5 to TRBJ2-1; 9 positions agree with TRBD2. Germline V gene lookup returns CDR1 MNHEY and CDR2 SVGAGI. With V trimmed by 6 bases and J by 6 bases, 12 bases remained unmatched. CDR3 length equals 16 residues. CDR3 sequence: CASRGVAGDGANEQFF. For the CDR3, the DNA is TGTGCCAGCAGAGGGGTAGCGGGGGATGGGGCCAATGAGCAGTTCTTC.

The table lists this clonotype with many counts. This chain links TRBV28 with TRBJ2-4; D uncertain. This CDR3 region has 14 residues. Germline V lookup: CDR1 MDHEN, CDR2 SYDVKM. The germline V and J ends were trimmed by 8 bases and 5 bases, with 16 bases remaining between them. The CDR3, as DNA: TGTGCCAGCGCACTGATGACCTCGGAAAACATTCAGTACTTC. It codes for CASALMTSENIQYF.